This T cell receptor beta chain came from a study of shared clonotypes between healthy human individuals. CD4+ cells underwent separation, giving CD45RA+ naive and CD45RA-negative memory subsets. The CDR3 runs to 13 residues. Germline CDR1 ENHRY, CDR2 SYGVKD. Deletions cut 7 bases from V and 4 bases from J, with 13 bases between. On sorted subsets, replicate PCRs used about 0.2 ug DNA, or 27,000 or so T cell genomes. Using immunoSEQ multiplex PCR, the repertoire was profiled, and TCRdb retains in-frame clones only, with some absent. The data hold some 360,000 clones, with around 67% observed a single time.

This clonotype originated in a man younger than 45 in good health. Sequencing was done on a sample of memory CD4+ T cells sorted from blood. Subset meaning: CD45RA-negative fraction. The rearrangement uses TRBV10-3 and TRBJ1-2; D uncertain. CDR3 DNA: TGTGCCATCACTGCCAGTGTTAGCTATGGCTACACCTTC. This translates into CAITASVSYGYTF.